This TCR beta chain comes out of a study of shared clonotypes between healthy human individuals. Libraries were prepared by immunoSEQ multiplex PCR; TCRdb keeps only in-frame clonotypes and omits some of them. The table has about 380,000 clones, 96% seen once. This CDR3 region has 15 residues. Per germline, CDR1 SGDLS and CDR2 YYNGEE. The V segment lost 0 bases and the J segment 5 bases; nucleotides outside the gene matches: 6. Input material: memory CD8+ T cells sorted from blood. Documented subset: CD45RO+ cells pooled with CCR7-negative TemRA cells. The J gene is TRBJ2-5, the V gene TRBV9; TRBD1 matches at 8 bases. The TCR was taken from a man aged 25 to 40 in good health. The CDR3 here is CASSVEAGGYETQYF. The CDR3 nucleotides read TGTGCCAGCAGCGTAGAGGCAGGGGGCTATGAGACCCAGTACTTC.